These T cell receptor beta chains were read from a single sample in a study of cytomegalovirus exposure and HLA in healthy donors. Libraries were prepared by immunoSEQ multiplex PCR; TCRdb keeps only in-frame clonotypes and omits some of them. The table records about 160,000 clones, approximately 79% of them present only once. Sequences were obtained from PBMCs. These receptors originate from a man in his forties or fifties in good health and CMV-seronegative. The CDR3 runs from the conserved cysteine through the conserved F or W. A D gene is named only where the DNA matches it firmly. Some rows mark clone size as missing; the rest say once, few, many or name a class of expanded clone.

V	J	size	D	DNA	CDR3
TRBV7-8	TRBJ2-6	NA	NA	TGTGCCAGCAGGCTTAGGGCCTGGGGGACAAACGTCTCTGGGGCCAACGTCCTGACTTTC	CASRLRAWGTNVSGANVLTF
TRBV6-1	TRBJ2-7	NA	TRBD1	TGTGCCAGCATTCGCGATGGACAGGCTCCCTACGAGCAGTACTTC	CASIRDGQAPYEQYF
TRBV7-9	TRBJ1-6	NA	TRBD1	TGTGCCAGCAGCTTAGACTGGGGACAGGGGAGATCACCCCTCCACTTT	CASSLDWGQGRSPLHF
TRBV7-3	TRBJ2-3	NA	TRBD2	TGTGCCAGCAGCCCTCCCCGGGGTAGCGGGCAACCCACAGATACGCAGTATTTT	CASSPPRGSGQPTDTQYF
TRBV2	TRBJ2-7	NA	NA	TGTGCCAGCCAAGGACGTCCGAGCGGCGAGCAGTACTTC	CASQGRPSGEQYF
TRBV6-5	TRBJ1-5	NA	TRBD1	TGTGCCAGCAGTCCGGGACAGGGGAATCAGCCCCAGCATTTT	CASSPGQGNQPQHF
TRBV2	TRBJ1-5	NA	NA	TGTGCCAGCAGTGAAAGCGGCTTTCAGCCCCAGCATTTT	CASSESGFQPQHF
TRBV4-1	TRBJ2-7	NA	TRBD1	TGCGCCAGCAGCTCGTTATTCGGGACAGGGACACACGAGCAGTACTTC	CASSSLFGTGTHEQYF
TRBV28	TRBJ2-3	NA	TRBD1	TGTGCCAGCAGAACGGACCCCGACAGGGGGCGGGGAGATACGCAGTATTTT	CASRTDPDRGRGDTQYF
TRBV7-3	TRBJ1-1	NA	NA	TGTGCCAGCAGCCCTCAGGGTCTGAACACTGAAGCTTTCTTT	CASSPQGLNTEAFF
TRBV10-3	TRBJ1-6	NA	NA	TGTGCCATCAGCCTGCTGGGTTCAGGCTCACCCCTCCACTTT	CAISLLGSGSPLHF
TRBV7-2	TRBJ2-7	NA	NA	TGTGCCAGCAGCCCCAGGGTTGTCCCCTACGAGCAGTACTTC	CASSPRVVPYEQYF
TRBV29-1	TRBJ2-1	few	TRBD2	TGCAGCGCAACGGGGGGTTTGGGCAATGAGCAGTTCTTC	CSATGGLGNEQFF
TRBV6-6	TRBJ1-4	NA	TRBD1	TGTGCCAGCAGTTCCCTACAGGGGTTGAGTGAAAAACTGTTTTTT	CASSSLQGLSEKLFF
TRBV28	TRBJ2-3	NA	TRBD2	TGTGCCAGCAGTTTCCCCTACCTCTACCAGAGGACTAGCGTAAGCACTAGCACAGATACGCAGTATTTT	CASSFPYLYQRTSVSTSTDTQYF
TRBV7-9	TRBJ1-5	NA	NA	TGTTCCAGCAGCTTGGACAGAAATCAGCCCCAGCATTTT	CSSSLDRNQPQHF
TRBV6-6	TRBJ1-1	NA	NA	TGTGCCAGCAGCGTAGCAGGGTTATTCACTGAAGCTTTCTTT	CASSVAGLFTEAFF
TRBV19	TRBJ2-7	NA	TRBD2	TGTGCCAGTAGTCCGGATCCGGGACTATACCACGAGCAGTACTTC	CASSPDPGLYHEQYF
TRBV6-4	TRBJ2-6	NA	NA	TGTGCCAGCAGCGAGTCGAGCTCTGGGGCCAACGTCCTGACTTTC	CASSESSSGANVLTF
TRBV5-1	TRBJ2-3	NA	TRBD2	TGCGCCAGCAGCTGGGATACTAGCGGGGGGGCCTCAGATACGCAGTATTTT	CASSWDTSGGASDTQYF
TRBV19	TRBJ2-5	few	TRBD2	TGTGCCAGTAGAGCGGGGGGGCTTCAAGAGACCCAGTACTTC	CASRAGGLQETQYF
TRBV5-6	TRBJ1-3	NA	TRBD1	TGTGCCAGCAGCTTGGGCTCCGGGACAGGGGGAAACACCATATATTTT	CASSLGSGTGGNTIYF
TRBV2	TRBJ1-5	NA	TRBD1	TGTGCCAGCAGCCGCGGACAGGAATACAATCAGCCCCAGCATTTT	CASSRGQEYNQPQHF
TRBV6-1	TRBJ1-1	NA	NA	TGTGCCAGCAGTCCCCTCGGGAGGATCACTGAAGCTTTCTTT	CASSPLGRITEAFF
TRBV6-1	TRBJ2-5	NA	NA	TGTGCCAGCAGTGAAACCCAGGATCGGGGGTCCAGGAAGACCCAGTACTTC	CASSETQDRGSRKTQYF
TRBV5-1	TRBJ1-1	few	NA	TGCGCCAGCAGCGGAGGGACGGCGAACACTGAAGCTTTCTTT	CASSGGTANTEAFF
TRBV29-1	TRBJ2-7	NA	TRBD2	TGCAGCGTTAAGCGGGGGGGCACCTACGAGCAGTACTTC	CSVKRGGTYEQYF
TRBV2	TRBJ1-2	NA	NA	TGTGCCAGCAGTGAAGCTGGGGGTCAGGGGCATGGCTACACCTTC	CASSEAGGQGHGYTF
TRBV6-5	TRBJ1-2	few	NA	TGTGCCAGCAGTAAACTGCCCTTCTATGGCTACACCTTC	CASSKLPFYGYTF